Listed below are T cell receptor beta chains from one sample, sequenced in a study of OX40 agonist ivuxolimab in advanced cancers. Produced via immunoSEQ multiplex PCR; TCRdb's table is partial and in-frame only. The table records about 16,000 clones, roughly 71% of them present only once. The sequences come from CD4+ or CD8+ T cells sorted from blood, collected in a trial of the OX40 agonist ivuxolimab. The receptor source for this set is an adult with an advanced solid tumor such as melanoma, head and neck, liver or kidney cancer. CDR3s include the opening cysteine and the closing phenylalanine or tryptophan. The D gene is left open where the match is weak. Only some rows state a clone size, as once, few, many or a class for expanded clones.

abundance: NA
v_gene: TRBV11-1
j_gene: TRBJ1-1
d_gene: NA
CDR3nt: TGTGCCAGCAGCTTAGAGGTAGGGGGCACTGAAGCTTTCTTT
CDR3aa: CASSLEVGGTEAFF

abundance: medium-sized
v_gene: TRBV4-3
j_gene: TRBJ1-2
d_gene: NA
CDR3nt: TGCGCCAGCAGCCAAGGACCCCTGGACGGCTATGGCTACACCTTC
CDR3aa: CASSQGPLDGYGYTF

abundance: NA
v_gene: TRBV6-5
j_gene: TRBJ1-6
d_gene: NA
CDR3nt: TGTGCCAGCAGTCTTTACCAGGGGCTGACACCCCTCCACTTT
CDR3aa: CASSLYQGLTPLHF

abundance: NA
v_gene: TRBV19
j_gene: TRBJ1-3
d_gene: TRBD1
CDR3nt: TGTGCCAGTAGTATCTGGGACAGGCGACGAAACACCATATATTTT
CDR3aa: CASSIWDRRRNTIYF

abundance: NA
v_gene: TRBV11-1
j_gene: TRBJ1-1
d_gene: TRBD1
CDR3nt: TGTGCCAGCAGCCCCGGGACAGGGGGCGCGAAGGACACTGAAGCTTTCTTT
CDR3aa: CASSPGTGGAKDTEAFF

abundance: NA
v_gene: TRBV6-6
j_gene: TRBJ2-7
d_gene: TRBD2
CDR3nt: TGTGCCAGCAGTTTTGGGGGGGACGGAGACTACGAGCAGTACTTC
CDR3aa: CASSFGGDGDYEQYF

abundance: few
v_gene: TRBV2
j_gene: TRBJ2-5
d_gene: NA
CDR3nt: TGTGCCAGCAGCCCCGCGGACAGTGCAACATCGGAGCAAGAGACCCAGTACTTC
CDR3aa: CASSPADSATSEQETQYF

abundance: NA
v_gene: TRBV11-2
j_gene: TRBJ2-1
d_gene: NA
CDR3nt: TGTGCCAGCAGCTTGGAAGGGGGATACAATGAGCAGTTCTTC
CDR3aa: CASSLEGGYNEQFF

abundance: NA
v_gene: TRBV5-4
j_gene: TRBJ2-7
d_gene: NA
CDR3nt: TGTGCCAGCAGCCGATCATCGGAGATTTGGGAGCAGTACTTC
CDR3aa: CASSRSSEIWEQYF

abundance: NA
v_gene: TRBV7-2
j_gene: TRBJ1-1
d_gene: NA
CDR3nt: TGTGCCAGCAGCTTAGTCCGGACACCGAACACTGAAGCTTTCTTT
CDR3aa: CASSLVRTPNTEAFF

abundance: NA
v_gene: TRBV6-6
j_gene: TRBJ2-7
d_gene: TRBD1
CDR3nt: TGTGCCAGCAGTTCAGGGGGCGTCCACGAGCAGTACTTC
CDR3aa: CASSSGGVHEQYF

abundance: NA
v_gene: TRBV7-9
j_gene: TRBJ1-5
d_gene: NA
CDR3nt: TGTGCCAGCAGCGCGGACAGTCTTAGCAATCAGCCCCAGCATTTT
CDR3aa: CASSADSLSNQPQHF

abundance: NA
v_gene: TRBV4-2
j_gene: TRBJ2-1
d_gene: NA
CDR3nt: TGTGCCAGCAGCTTAGTTGACAGAACCTACAATGAGCAGTTCTTC
CDR3aa: CASSLVDRTYNEQFF

abundance: NA
v_gene: TRBV4-3
j_gene: TRBJ2-1
d_gene: NA
CDR3nt: TGCGCCAGCAGCCAAGAGGATGCCTCCGCCTACAATGAGCAGTTCTTC
CDR3aa: CASSQEDASAYNEQFF

abundance: NA
v_gene: TRBV6-6
j_gene: TRBJ2-5
d_gene: NA
CDR3nt: TGTGCCAGCAGTCATTTGTCTACAGGCGCGGAGACCCAGTACTTC
CDR3aa: CASSHLSTGAETQYF

abundance: NA
v_gene: TRBV7-9
j_gene: TRBJ2-4
d_gene: NA
CDR3nt: TGTGCCAGCAGCCCCCAGAACCAGGAGCGAATTCAGTACTTC
CDR3aa: CASSPQNQERIQYF

abundance: once
v_gene: TRBV27
j_gene: TRBJ2-5
d_gene: NA
CDR3nt: TGTGCCAGCAGTTTAGGGGGGTTCGAGACCCAGTACTTC
CDR3aa: CASSLGGFETQYF

abundance: NA
v_gene: TRBV9
j_gene: TRBJ2-1
d_gene: NA
CDR3nt: TGTGCCAGCAGCGTGGGGACTGGAAATGAGCAGTTCTTC
CDR3aa: CASSVGTGNEQFF

abundance: NA
v_gene: TRBV13
j_gene: TRBJ1-5
d_gene: NA
CDR3nt: TGTGCCAGCAGCCCGTTCGGTCAGCCCCAGCATTTT
CDR3aa: CASSPFGQPQHF

abundance: NA
v_gene: TRBV27
j_gene: TRBJ2-6
d_gene: NA
CDR3nt: TGTGCCAGCAGTCCCCTTTCGGGGTTTGGGGCCAACGTCCTGACTTTC
CDR3aa: CASSPLSGFGANVLTF

abundance: once
v_gene: TRBV7-8
j_gene: TRBJ1-3
d_gene: NA
CDR3nt: TGTGCCAGCAGCTCCCGCGTAGGGGGGGCTGGAAACACCATATATTTT
CDR3aa: CASSSRVGGAGNTIYF

abundance: NA
v_gene: TRBV7-8
j_gene: TRBJ1-2
d_gene: NA
CDR3nt: TGTGCCAGCAGCTCGGGCCCGGAACCCAGCTATGGCTACACCTTC
CDR3aa: CASSSGPEPSYGYTF

abundance: NA
v_gene: TRBV2
j_gene: TRBJ2-3
d_gene: NA
CDR3nt: TGTGCCAGCAGCTTTCGGGAGCAGGATACGCAGTATTTT
CDR3aa: CASSFREQDTQYF

abundance: NA
v_gene: TRBV5-6
j_gene: TRBJ1-2
d_gene: NA
CDR3nt: TGTGCCAGCAGCTTGCTTAGCGACAGTAACTATGGCTACACCTTC
CDR3aa: CASSLLSDSNYGYTF